This T cell receptor (beta chain) was obtained from a study of control samples from healthy donors and cancer patients (dated by TCRdb to about 2020). The library came from the immunoSEQ multiplex PCR assay. TCRdb stores this immuneACCESS table with in-frame sequences only. Part of the clones is absent; in the studies checked, under half of the shortfall reflects unresolved V genes, and no reason is known for the rest. The sample data list 55,000 to 65,000 clones, and roughly 86% of these were observed just once. The top ten constitute more than 9.5% of the sample. A remark on this clone: Its binding antigen is unknown. Qualities for individual bases were not recorded, and no much larger clone is one base off.

Sequencing was carried out using PBMCs. The sequence derives from a woman aged 55 to 70 with lung cancer.

CDR3 loop: CASASGRTDTQYF. The DNA sequence is as follows: TGTGCCAGCGCAAGCGGCCGCACAGATACGCAGTATTTT. The chain is assembled from TRBV7-3 and TRBJ2-3; TRBD2 is possibly the D segment (5 matching bases). Trimming costs V 8 bases and J 1 base, and their ends lie 10 bases apart. CDR1 is given as SGHTA and CDR2 as FQGTGA, both from the germline V gene. The CDR3 starts with the cysteine, ends with the phenylalanine, and has 13 residues. CDR3 DNA only is kept here, 39 bases in frame from base 1.